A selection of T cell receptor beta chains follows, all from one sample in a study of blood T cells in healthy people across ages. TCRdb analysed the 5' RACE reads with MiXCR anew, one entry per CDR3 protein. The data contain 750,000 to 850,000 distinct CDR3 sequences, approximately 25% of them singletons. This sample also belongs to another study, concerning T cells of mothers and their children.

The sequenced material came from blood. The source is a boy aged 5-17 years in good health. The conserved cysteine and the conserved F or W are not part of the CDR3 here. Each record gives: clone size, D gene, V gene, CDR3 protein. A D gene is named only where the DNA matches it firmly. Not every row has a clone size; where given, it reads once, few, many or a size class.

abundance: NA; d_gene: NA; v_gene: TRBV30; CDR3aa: AWSVGQSNEKLF
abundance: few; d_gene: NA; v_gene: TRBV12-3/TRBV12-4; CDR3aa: ASSSGDLDMQY
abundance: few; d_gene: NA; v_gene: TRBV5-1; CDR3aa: ASSIAGQGETQY
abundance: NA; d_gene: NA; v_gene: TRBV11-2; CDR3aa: ASSLVGTSSYEQY
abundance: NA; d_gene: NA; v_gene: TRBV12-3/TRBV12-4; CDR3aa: ASSLSTELQETQY
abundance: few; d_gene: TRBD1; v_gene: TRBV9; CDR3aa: ASSGPTGATSGTQY
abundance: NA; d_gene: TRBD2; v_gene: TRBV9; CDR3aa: ASSPPGLGITEQF
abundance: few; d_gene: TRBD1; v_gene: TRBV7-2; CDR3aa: ASSLTGTGGFSKDSPLH
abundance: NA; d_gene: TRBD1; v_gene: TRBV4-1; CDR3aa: ASSQGPGGGEKLF
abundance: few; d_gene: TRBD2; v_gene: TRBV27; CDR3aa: ASSLLASGSADTQY
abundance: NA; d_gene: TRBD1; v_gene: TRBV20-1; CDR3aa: SARDADRARTEAF
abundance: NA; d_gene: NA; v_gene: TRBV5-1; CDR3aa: ASRLPDSTFTGELF
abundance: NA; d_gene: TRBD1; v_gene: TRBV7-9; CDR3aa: ASSRSGTGHSNQPQH
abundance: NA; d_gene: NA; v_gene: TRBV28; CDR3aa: ASSLKLRSYEQY
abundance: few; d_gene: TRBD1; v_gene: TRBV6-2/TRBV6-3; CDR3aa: ASSHRDRSGDTQY
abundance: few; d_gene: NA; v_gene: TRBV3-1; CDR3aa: ASSPSGGTGETQY
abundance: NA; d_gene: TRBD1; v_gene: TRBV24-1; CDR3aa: ATSDPPGTENTGELF
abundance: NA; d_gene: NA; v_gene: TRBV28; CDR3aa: ASSDPGAWRTNEKLF
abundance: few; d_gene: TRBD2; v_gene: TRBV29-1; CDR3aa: SVPSGGATDTQY
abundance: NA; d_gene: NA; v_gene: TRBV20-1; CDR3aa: SARDPSGANQPQH
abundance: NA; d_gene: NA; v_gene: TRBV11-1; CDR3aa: ASSSPGRRWETQY
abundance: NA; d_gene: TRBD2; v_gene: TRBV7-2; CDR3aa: ASSLVTSEYEQY
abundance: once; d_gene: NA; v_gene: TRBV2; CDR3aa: ASSAGFHTDTQY
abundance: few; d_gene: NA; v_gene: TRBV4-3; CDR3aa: ASSQDSGRVGEAF
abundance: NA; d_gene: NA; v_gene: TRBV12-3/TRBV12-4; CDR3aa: ASSLSASLGGGTQY
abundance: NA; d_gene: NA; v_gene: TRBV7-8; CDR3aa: ASSFDGRSGNTIY
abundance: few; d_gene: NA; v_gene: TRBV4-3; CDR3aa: ASAQNTGELF
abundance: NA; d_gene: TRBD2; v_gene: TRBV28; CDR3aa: ASSRQRERSEQY
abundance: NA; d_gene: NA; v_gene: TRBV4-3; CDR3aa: ASSQDTTPYGYT
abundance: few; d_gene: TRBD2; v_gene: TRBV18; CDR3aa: ASSPPGLAGGHNEQF
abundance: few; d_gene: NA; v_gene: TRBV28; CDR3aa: ASSLSGHTQETQY
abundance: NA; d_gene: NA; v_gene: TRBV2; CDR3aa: ASSEQGGQPQH
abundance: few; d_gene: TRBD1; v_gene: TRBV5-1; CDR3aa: ASSSGQGEDEQY
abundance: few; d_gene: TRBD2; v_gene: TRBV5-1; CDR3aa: ASSLAGGSSTYYEQY
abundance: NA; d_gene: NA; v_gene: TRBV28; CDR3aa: ASRGGLRYTEAF
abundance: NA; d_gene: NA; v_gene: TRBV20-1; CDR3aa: SASRQGPYEQY
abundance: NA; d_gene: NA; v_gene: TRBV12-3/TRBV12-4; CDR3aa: ASSLAGGRVNTEAF
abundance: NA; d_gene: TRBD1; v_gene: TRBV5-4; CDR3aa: ASSAPGQATDTQY
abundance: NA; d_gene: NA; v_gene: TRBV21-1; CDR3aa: ASSKEPRQGGPRTYNEQF
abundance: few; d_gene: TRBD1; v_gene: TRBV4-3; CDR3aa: ASSPESGTDDQETQY
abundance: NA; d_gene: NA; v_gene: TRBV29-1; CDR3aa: SVEFGEGETQY
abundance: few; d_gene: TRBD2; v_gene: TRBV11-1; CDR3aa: ASSARTSGSREQF
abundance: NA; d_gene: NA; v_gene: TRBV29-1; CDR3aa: SVRVSIYEQY
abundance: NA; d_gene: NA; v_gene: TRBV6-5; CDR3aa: ASSYSDQDTEAF